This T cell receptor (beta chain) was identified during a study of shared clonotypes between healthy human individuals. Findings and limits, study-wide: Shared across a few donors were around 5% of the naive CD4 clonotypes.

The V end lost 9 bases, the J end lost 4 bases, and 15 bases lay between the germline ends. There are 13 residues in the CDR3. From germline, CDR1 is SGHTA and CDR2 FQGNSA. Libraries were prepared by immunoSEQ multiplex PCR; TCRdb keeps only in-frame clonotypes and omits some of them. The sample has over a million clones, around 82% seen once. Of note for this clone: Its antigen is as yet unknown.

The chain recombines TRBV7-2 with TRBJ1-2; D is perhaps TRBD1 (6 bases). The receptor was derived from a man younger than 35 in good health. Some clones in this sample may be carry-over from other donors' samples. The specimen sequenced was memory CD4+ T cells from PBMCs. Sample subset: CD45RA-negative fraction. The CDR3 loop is CASTRGAGYGYTF. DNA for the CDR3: TGTGCCAGTACCAGGGGCGCCGGCTATGGCTACACCTTC.